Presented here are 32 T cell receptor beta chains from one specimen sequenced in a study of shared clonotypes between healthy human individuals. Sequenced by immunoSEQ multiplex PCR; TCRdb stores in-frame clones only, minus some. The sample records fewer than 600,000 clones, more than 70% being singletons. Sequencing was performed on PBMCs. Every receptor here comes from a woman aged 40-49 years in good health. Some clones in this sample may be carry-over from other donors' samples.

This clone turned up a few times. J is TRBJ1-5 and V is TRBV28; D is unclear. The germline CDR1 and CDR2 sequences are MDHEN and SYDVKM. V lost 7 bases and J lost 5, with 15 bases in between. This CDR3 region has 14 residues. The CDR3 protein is CASTPTSGHQPQHF. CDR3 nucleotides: TGTGCCAGCACTCCCACCAGCGGGCATCAGCCCCAGCATTTT.

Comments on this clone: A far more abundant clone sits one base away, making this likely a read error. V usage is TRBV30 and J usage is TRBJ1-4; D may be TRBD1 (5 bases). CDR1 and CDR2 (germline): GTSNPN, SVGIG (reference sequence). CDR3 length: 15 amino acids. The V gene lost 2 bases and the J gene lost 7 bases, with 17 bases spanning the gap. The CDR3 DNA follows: TGTGCCTGGAGTAAGGCAGGGTGCGGGGGTGAAAAACTGTTTTTT. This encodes CAWSKAGCGGEKLFF.

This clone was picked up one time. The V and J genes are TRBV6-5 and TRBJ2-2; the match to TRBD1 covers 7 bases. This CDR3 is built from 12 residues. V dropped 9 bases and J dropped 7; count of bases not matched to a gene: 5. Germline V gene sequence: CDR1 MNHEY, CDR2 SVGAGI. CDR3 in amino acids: CASRGRIGELFF. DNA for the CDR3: TGTGCCAGTAGGGGGCGTATCGGGGAGCTGTTTTTT.

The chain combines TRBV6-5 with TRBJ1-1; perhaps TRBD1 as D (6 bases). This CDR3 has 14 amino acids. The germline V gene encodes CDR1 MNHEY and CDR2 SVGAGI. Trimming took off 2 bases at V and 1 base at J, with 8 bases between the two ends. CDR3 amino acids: CASSYRGQNTEAFF. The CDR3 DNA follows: TGTGCCAGCAGTTACAGGGGACAGAACACTGAAGCTTTCTTT.

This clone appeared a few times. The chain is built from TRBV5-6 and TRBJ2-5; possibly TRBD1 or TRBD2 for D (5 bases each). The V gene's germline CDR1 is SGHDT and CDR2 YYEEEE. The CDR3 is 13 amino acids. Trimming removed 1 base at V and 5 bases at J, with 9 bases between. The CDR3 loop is CASSLSGTETQYF. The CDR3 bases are TGTGCCAGCAGCTTGTCTGGGACGGAGACCCAGTACTTC.

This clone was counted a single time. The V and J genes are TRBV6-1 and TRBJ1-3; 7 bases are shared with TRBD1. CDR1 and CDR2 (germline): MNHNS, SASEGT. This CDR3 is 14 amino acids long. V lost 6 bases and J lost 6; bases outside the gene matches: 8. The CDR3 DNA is TGTGCCAGCAGGGCTACGGGACAGCAAAACACCATATATTTT. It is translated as CASRATGQQNTIYF.

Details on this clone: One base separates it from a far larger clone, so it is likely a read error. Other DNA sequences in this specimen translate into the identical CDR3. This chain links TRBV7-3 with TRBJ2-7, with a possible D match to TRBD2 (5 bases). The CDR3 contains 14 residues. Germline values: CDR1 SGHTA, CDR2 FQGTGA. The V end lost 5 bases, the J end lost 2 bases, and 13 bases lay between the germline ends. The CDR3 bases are TGTGCCAGCAGCCAAGGGAGCACCCCCTACGAGCAGTACTTC. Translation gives CASSQGSTPYEQYF.

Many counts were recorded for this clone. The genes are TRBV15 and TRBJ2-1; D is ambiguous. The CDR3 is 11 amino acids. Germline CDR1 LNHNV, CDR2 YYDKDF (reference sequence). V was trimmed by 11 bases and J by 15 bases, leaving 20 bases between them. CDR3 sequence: CAPPHRLRRFF. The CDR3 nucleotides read TGTGCCCCACCCCACCGCTTGAGGCGGTTCTTC.

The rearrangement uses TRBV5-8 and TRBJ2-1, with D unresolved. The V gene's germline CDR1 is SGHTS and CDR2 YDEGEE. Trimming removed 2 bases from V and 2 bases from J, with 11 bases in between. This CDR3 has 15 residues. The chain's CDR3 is CASSFSLGAYNEQFF. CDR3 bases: TGTGCCAGCAGCTTCAGTCTAGGTGCCTACAATGAGCAGTTCTTC.

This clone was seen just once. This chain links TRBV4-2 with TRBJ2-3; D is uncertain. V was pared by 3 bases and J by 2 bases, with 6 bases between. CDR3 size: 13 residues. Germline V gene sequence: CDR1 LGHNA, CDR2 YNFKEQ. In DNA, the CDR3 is TGTGCCAGCAGCCATGCCGACACAGATACGCAGTATTTT. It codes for CASSHADTDTQYF.

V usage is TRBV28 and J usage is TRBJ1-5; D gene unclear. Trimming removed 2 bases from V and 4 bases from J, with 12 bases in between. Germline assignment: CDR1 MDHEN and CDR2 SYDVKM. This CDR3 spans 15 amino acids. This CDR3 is CASSLPIGLNQPQHF. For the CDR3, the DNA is TGTGCCAGCAGTTTACCAATAGGTTTAAATCAGCCCCAGCATTTT.

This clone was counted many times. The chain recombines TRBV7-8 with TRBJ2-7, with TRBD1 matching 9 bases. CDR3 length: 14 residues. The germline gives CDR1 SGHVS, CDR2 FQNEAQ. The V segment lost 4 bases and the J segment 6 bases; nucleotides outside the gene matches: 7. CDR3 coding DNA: TGTGCCAGCAGCTCCGAGACAGGGGGTAGCGAGCAGTACTTC. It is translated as CASSSETGGSEQYF.

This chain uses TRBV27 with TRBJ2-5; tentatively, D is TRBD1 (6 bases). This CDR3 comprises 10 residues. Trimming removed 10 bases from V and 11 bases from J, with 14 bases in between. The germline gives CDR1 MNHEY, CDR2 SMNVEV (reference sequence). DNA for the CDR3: TGTGCCACTTCTCAAACAGGGCAGTACTTC. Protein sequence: CATSQTGQYF.

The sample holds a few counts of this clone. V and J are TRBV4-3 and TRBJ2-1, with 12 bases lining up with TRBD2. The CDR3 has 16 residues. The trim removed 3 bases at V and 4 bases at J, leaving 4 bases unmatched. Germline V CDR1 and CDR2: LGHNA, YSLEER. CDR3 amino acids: CASSHEGLAGYNEQFF. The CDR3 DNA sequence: TGCGCCAGCAGCCATGAAGGACTAGCGGGATACAATGAGCAGTTCTTC.

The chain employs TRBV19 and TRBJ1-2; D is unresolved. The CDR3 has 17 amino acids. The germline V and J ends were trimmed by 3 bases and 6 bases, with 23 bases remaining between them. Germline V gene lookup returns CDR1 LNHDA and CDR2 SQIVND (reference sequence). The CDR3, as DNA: TGTGCCAGTAGTATCCCCCACCGCGGCTGGCAGCAGGATGGCTACACCTTC. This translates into CASSIPHRGWQQDGYTF.

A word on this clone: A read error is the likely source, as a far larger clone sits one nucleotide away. The CDR3 DNA is TGCGCCAGCAGCCTAGAGGGGGGCCAATCCTACGAGCGGTACTTC. Translated, it gives CASSLEGGQSYERYF. The chain joins TRBV4-1 to TRBJ2-7; D may correspond to TRBD1 or TRBD2 (6 bases each). CDR3 length equals 15 residues. Per the germline V gene, CDR1 is MGHRA and CDR2 is YSYEKL.

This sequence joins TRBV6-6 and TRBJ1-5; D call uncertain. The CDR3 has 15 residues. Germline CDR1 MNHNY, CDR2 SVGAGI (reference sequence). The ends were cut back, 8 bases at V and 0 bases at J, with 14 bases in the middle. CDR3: CASQEGPYSNQPQHF. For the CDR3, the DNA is TGTGCCAGCCAGGAGGGCCCCTATAGCAATCAGCCCCAGCATTTT.

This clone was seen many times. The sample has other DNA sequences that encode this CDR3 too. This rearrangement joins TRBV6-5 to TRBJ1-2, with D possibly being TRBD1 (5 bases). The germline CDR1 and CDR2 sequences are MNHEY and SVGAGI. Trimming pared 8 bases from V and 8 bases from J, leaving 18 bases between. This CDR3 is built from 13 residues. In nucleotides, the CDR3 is TGTGCCAGCCAAAGGGGTTCTACGGACGGCTACACCTTC. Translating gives CASQRGSTDGYTF.

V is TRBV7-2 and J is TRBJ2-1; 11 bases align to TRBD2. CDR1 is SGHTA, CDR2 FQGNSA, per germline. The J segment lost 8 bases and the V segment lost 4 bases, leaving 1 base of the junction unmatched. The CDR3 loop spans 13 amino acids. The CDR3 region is CASSWGLADEQFF. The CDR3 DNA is TGTGCCAGCAGCTGGGGACTAGCGGATGAGCAGTTCTTC. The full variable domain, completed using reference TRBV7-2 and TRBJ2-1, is GAGVSQSPSNKVTEKGKDVELRCDPISGHTALYWYRQSLGQGLEFLIYFQGNSAPDKSGLPSDRFSAERTGGSVSTLTIQRTQQEDSAVYLCASSWGLADEQFFGPGTRLTVL.

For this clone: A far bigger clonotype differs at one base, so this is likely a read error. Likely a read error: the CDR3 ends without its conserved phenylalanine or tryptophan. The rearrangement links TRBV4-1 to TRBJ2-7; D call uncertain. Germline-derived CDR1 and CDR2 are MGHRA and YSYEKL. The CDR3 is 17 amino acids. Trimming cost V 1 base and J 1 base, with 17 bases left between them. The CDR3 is CASSQGYSLLFSYEQYL. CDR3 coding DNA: TGCGCCAGCAGCCAAGGCTACTCATTGCTGTTTTCCTACGAGCAGTACCTC.

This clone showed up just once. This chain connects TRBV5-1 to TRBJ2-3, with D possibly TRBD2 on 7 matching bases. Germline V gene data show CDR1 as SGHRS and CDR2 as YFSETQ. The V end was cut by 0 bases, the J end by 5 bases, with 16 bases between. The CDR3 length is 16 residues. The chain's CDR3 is CASSLAGGRLVDTQYF. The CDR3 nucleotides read TGCGCCAGCAGCTTGGCCGGGGGGCGACTGGTAGATACGCAGTATTTT.

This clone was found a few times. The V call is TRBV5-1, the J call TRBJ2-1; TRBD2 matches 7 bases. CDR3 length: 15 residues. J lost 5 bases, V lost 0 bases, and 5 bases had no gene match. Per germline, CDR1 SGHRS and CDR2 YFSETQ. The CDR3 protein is CASSLGEGPHNEQFF. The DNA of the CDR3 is TGCGCCAGCAGCTTGGGGGAGGGCCCCCACAATGAGCAGTTCTTC.

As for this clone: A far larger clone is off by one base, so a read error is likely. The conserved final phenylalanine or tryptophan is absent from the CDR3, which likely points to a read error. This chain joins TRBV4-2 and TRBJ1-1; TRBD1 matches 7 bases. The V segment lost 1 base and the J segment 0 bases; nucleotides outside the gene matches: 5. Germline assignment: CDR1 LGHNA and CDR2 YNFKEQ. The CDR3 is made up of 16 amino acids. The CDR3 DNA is TGTGCCAGCAGCCAAGCGTCTGACAGGGTGAACACTGAAGCTTTCCTT. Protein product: CASSQASDRVNTEAFL.

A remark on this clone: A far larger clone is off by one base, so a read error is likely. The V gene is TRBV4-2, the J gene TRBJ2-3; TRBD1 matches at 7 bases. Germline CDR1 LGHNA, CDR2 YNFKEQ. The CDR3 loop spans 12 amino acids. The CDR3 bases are TGTGCCGGCAGCCTCCCAGGGGGTACGCAGTATTTT. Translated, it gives CAGSLPGGTQYF.

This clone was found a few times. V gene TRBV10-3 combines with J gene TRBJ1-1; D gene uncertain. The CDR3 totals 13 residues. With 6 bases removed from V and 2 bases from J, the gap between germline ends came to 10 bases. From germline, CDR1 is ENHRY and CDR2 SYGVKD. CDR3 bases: TGTGCCATCAGGGGAGGGAGTAACACTGAAGCTTTCTTT. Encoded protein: CAIRGGSNTEAFF.

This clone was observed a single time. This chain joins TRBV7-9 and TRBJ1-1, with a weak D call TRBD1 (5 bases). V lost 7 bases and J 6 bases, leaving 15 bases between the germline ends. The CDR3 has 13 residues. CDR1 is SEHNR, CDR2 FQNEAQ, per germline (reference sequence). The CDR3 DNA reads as TGTGCCAGCAAGGCAGGGCAATTATCTGAAGCTTTCTTT. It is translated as CASKAGQLSEAFF.

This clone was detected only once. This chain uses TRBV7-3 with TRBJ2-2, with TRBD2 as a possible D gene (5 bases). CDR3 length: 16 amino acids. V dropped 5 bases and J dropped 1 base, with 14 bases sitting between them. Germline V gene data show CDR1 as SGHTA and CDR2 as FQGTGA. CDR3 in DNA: TGTGCCAGCAGCCGGGATACAGCGAGGAACACCGGGGAGCTGTTTTTT. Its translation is CASSRDTARNTGELFF.

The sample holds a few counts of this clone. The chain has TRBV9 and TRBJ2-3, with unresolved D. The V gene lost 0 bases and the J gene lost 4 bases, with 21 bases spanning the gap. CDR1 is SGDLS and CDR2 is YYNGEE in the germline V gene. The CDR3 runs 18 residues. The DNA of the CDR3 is TGTGCCAGCAGCGTAGCTCGGCGGCCGAGCTCATCCGCAGATACGCAGTATTTT. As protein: CASSVARRPSSSADTQYF.

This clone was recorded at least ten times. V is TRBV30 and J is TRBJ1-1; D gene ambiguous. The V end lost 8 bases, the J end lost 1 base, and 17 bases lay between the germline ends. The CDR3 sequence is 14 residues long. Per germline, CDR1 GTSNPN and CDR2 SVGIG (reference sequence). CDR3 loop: CAGSKGPRNTEAFF. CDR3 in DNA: TGTGCCGGATCCAAAGGCCCGCGGAACACTGAAGCTTTCTTT.

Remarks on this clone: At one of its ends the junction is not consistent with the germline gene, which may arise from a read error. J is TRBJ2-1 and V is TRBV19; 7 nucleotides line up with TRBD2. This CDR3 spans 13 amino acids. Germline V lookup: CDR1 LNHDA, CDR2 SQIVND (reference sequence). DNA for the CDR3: TGTGCCAGTCGGGCGGGAGTCTACGATGAGCAGTTCTTC. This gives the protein CASRAGVYDEQFF. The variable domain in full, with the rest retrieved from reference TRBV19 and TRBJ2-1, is DGGITQSPKYLFRKEGQNVTLSCEQNLNHDAMYWYRQDPGQGLRLIYYSQIVNDFQKGDIAEGYSVSREKKESFPLTVTSAQKNPTAFYLCASRAGVYDEQFFGPGTRLTVL.

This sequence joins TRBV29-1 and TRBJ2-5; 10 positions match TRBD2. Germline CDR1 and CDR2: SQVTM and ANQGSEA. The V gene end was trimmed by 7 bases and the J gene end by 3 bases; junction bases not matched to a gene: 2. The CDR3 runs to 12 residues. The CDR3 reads CSAGTSEETQYF. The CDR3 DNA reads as TGCAGCGCCGGGACTAGCGAAGAGACCCAGTACTTC.

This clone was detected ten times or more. The CDR3 is CSVDNRQGGTEAFF. The CDR3, as DNA: TGCAGCGTTGACAACCGACAGGGAGGCACTGAAGCTTTCTTT. The genes are TRBV29-1 and TRBJ1-1; 7 bases map to TRBD1. This CDR3 has 14 amino acids. CDR1 and CDR2 (germline): SQVTM, ANQGSEA. V was pared by 3 bases and J by 4 bases, with 8 bases of the junction left unmatched.